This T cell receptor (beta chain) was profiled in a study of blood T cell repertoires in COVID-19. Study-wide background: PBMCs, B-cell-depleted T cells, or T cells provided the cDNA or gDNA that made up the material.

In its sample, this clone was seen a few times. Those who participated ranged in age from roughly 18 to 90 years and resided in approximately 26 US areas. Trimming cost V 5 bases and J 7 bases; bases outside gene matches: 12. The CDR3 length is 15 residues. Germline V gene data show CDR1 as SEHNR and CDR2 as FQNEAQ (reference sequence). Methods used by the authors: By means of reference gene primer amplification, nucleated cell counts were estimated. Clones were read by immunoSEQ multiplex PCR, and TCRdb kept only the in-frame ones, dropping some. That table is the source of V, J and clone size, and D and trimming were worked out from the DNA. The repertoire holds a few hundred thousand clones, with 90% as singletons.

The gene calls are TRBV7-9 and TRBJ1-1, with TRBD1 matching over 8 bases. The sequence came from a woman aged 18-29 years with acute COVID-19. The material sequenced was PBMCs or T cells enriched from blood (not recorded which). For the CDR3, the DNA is TGTGCCAGCAGCCTACTGGACAGGGCGGTGGGTGAAGCTTTCTTT. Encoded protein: CASSLLDRAVGEAFF.